Below are 26 T cell receptor beta chains sequenced from a single sample in a study of shared clonotypes between healthy human individuals. Naive-designated CD8 cells lacked CD45RO, were positively enriched for CCR7, and omitted terminally differentiated effector memory CD45RA+ cells. The assay was immunoSEQ multiplex PCR, and TCRdb's table has in-frame clones only and misses some. This sample yields more than 2 million clones, of which about 94% are seen a single time; around 1.8% belongs to the top ten. Source material: naive CD8+ T cells from PBMCs. Source of these receptors: a man between 18 and 35 years old in good health. Some clones in this sample may be carry-over from other donors' samples.

The count of this clone is one. This CDR3 is also generated by other DNA sequences in the sample. The chain couples TRBV27 to TRBJ2-7; 9 bases fit TRBD1. The CDR3 length is 14 residues. In germline, CDR1 is MNHEY, CDR2 SMNVEV (reference sequence). Trimming removed 6 bases from V and 4 bases from J; junction bases left unmatched: 7. DNA for the CDR3: TGTGCCAGCAGCACCGGGACAGGGTTGTACGAGCAGTACTTC. Translating gives CASSTGTGLYEQYF.

The rearrangement joins TRBV6-5 to TRBJ2-7; a weak D match, TRBD2 (5 bases). Trimming took 2 bases from V and 6 from J, leaving 11 bases between them. The CDR3 is made up of 13 amino acids. Per the germline V gene, CDR1 is MNHEY and CDR2 is SVGAGI. CDR3 DNA: TGTGCCAGCAGTTACGCGACTAATCGCGAGCAGTACTTC. It translates to CASSYATNREQYF.

The J gene is TRBJ2-7, the V gene TRBV7-6; TRBD2 matches 9 bases. With 6 bases clipped from V and 7 bases from J, the junction kept 13 bases outside the gene matches. This CDR3 region has 15 residues. The germline gives CDR1 SGHVS, CDR2 FNYEAQ. This CDR3 is CASSLLAGATGEQYF. The CDR3 DNA is TGTGCCAGCAGTTTATTAGCGGGAGCTACCGGTGAGCAGTACTTC.

The gene calls are TRBV6-6 and TRBJ1-4; D gene unclear. This CDR3 has 15 amino acids. Germline V gene lookup returns CDR1 MNHNY and CDR2 SVGAGI (reference sequence). V was shortened by 0 bases and J by 8 bases, with 13 bases between the two germline ends. CDR3 in amino acids: CASSYSNPGGEKLFF. The CDR3 region has the DNA TGTGCCAGCAGTTACTCGAACCCAGGCGGGGAAAAACTGTTTTTT.

For this clone: A much larger clone sits a single nucleotide away, making a read error possible. The same CDR3 also results from other DNA sequences found in this sample. This chain uses TRBV11-2 with TRBJ2-7; D not resolved. The ends were cut back, 4 bases at V and 0 bases at J, with 4 bases in the middle. Germline CDR1 is SGHAT and CDR2 is FQNNGV. CDR3 length equals 12 residues. Here the CDR3 reads CASSSSSYEQYF. The CDR3 DNA sequence: TGTGCCAGCAGCTCGAGCTCCTACGAGCAGTACTTC.

This chain joins TRBV4-3 and TRBJ2-1, with 10 bases fitting TRBD2. J lost 10 bases, V lost 1 base, and 1 base had no gene match. Germline V gene lookup returns CDR1 LGHNA and CDR2 YSLEER. This CDR3 is built from 13 residues. The CDR3 coding sequence is TGCGCCAGCAGCCAAGGTAGCGGGAGGGAGCAGTTCTTC. Translation: CASSQGSGREQFF.

This clone was detected only a few times. The V and J genes are TRBV6-4 and TRBJ1-4; possibly TRBD1 for D (5 bases). The CDR3 extends over 11 amino acids. CDR1 and CDR2 from the germline V gene are MRHNA and SNTAGT. Trimming shortened V by 8 bases and J by 8 bases, and 9 bases separated the two germline ends. For the CDR3, the DNA is TGTGCCAGCCCCGAGGGGGAAAAACTGTTTTTT. Translating it yields CASPEGEKLFF.

The chain employs TRBV5-1 and TRBJ2-6, with TRBD1 identical over 7 bases. Germline CDR1 reads SGHRS; CDR2 reads YFSETQ. This CDR3 spans 16 amino acids. Trimming removed 6 bases from V and 0 bases from J; junction bases left unmatched: 6. CDR3 region: CASTMDRSSGANVLTF. DNA of the CDR3: TGCGCCAGCACCATGGACAGGAGCTCTGGGGCCAACGTCCTGACTTTC.

This clone turned up a few times. V is TRBV27 and J is TRBJ1-5; the match to TRBD1 covers 7 bases. The J segment lost 6 bases and the V segment lost 8 bases, leaving 10 bases of the junction unmatched. CDR1 MNHEY and CDR2 SMNVEV come from the germline V gene (reference sequence). The CDR3 has 14 residues. CDR3 sequence reads: CASSPGTVSQPQHF. CDR3 in DNA: TGTGCCAGCTCCCCCGGGACAGTCAGTCAGCCCCAGCATTTT.

The rearrangement links TRBV10-1 to TRBJ2-3; 10 positions match TRBD1. The CDR3 is 17 residues long. Germline CDR1 is WNHNN and CDR2 is SYGVQD (reference sequence). Germline trimming cut 0 bases from V and 4 bases from J; bases unmatched to any gene: 7. The CDR3 region is CASSESTGTGAADTQYF. As DNA, the CDR3 is TGCGCCAGCAGTGAGTCGACCGGGACAGGGGCGGCAGATACGCAGTATTTT.

This clone showed up just once. The J gene is TRBJ1-2, the V gene TRBV4-1, with D perhaps TRBD1 (5 bases). Trimming pared 1 base from V and 1 base from J, leaving 16 bases between. The CDR3 is 17 residues long. Germline V gene sequence: CDR1 MGHRA, CDR2 YSYEKL. CDR3 sequence reads: CASSQAGLDTDNYGYTF. CDR3 DNA sequence: TGCGCCAGCAGCCAAGCGGGTTTGGACACCGATAACTATGGCTACACCTTC.

The chain recombines TRBV6-5 with TRBJ2-5; possibly TRBD1 for D (6 bases). The CDR3 consists of 14 residues. Deletions cut 2 bases from V and 1 base from J, with 8 bases between. Germline V gene data show CDR1 as MNHEY and CDR2 as SVGAGI. The DNA for the CDR3 is TGTGCCAGCAGTTACATGGACAGCCAAGAGACCCAGTACTTC. This encodes CASSYMDSQETQYF.

V usage is TRBV5-1 and J usage is TRBJ2-3; TRBD1 might be the D (6 bases). Trimming shortened V by 2 bases and J by 0 bases, and 13 bases separated the two germline ends. The CDR3 runs to 16 residues. Germline V gene data show CDR1 as SGHRS and CDR2 as YFSETQ. The CDR3 sequence is CASSLKTGGSTDTQYF. As DNA, the CDR3 is TGCGCCAGCAGCTTAAAGACAGGCGGTAGCACAGATACGCAGTATTTT.

The chain is built from TRBV6-5 and TRBJ2-7; 8 nucleotides match TRBD2. The CDR3 is 14 amino acids. The V gene end was trimmed by 5 bases and the J gene end by 5 bases; junction bases not matched to a gene: 8. Germline lookup yields CDR1 MNHEY and CDR2 SVGAGI. The CDR3 loop reads CASSLVAGGDEQYF. The CDR3 DNA sequence: TGTGCCAGCAGTCTTGTCGCGGGAGGAGACGAGCAGTACTTC.

The chain combines TRBV5-6 with TRBJ2-1; D may be TRBD1 (5 bases). Trimming left V 2 bases short and J 9 bases short, with 9 bases between. This CDR3 has 12 amino acids. The germline V gene encodes CDR1 SGHDT and CDR2 YYEEEE. The DNA of the CDR3 is TGTGCCAGCAGCTTCCAGGGATTTGAGCAGTTCTTC. Residues: CASSFQGFEQFF.

The V gene is TRBV25-1, the J gene TRBJ2-1, with a weak D call TRBD1 (5 bases). The V gene lost 3 bases and the J gene lost 8 bases, with 14 bases spanning the gap. The CDR3 consists of 14 residues. Germline V gene sequence: CDR1 MGHDK, CDR2 SYGVNS. The CDR3 nucleotides are TGTGCCAGCAGTGACCTGGCAGGGTTGGATGAGCAGTTCTTC. This codes for CASSDLAGLDEQFF.

The chain has TRBV21-1 and TRBJ2-7; no DNA check was done on the table's D call, TRBD1. TRBV21-1 is tagged as a pseudogene. The CDR3 sequence is 13 residues long. CDR3 sequence reads: CATDRGSSYEQYF. The CDR3 coding sequence is TGTGCCACCGACAGGGGGTCTTCCTACGAGCAGTACTTC.

This chain links TRBV29-1 with TRBJ2-5, with D maybe TRBD2 (6 bases). Between the trimmed V and J ends, which lost 0 bases and 4 bases, there was a span of 18 bases. The CDR3 covers 16 residues. Germline loops: CDR1 SQVTM, CDR2 ANQGSEA. The CDR3 loop is CSVEDQAGRGVETQYF. DNA for the CDR3: TGCAGCGTTGAAGATCAGGCAGGGCGCGGGGTAGAGACCCAGTACTTC.

The genes are TRBV27 and TRBJ2-7, with 7 bases lining up with TRBD1. The CDR3 has 14 residues. Germline CDR1 MNHEY, CDR2 SMNVEV (reference sequence). The J segment lost 4 bases and the V segment lost 4 bases, leaving 7 bases of the junction unmatched. The CDR3 DNA sequence: TGTGCCAGCAGTTCTTGGGACAGACTATACGAGCAGTACTTC. Its protein is CASSSWDRLYEQYF.

This sequence joins TRBV9 and TRBJ2-3; 7 bases agree with TRBD1. Trimming removed 0 bases from V and 2 bases from J; junction bases left unmatched: 6. CDR3 length equals 16 residues. Germline CDR1 is SGDLS and CDR2 is YYNGEE. The CDR3 sequence is CASSVAGQSPTDTQYF. The CDR3 DNA sequence: TGTGCCAGCAGCGTAGCGGGACAGAGCCCCACAGATACGCAGTATTTT.

The CDR3 loop is CASRWGRLADTQYF. DNA of the CDR3: TGTGCCAGCAGGTGGGGGAGATTAGCAGATACGCAGTATTTT. The genes are TRBV27 and TRBJ2-3; D assignment may be TRBD1 or TRBD2 (5 bases each). CDR1 is MNHEY and CDR2 is SMNVEV in the germline V gene (reference sequence). The CDR3 is made up of 14 amino acids. V lost 6 bases and J 4 bases, leaving 14 bases between the germline ends.

This rearrangement joins TRBV28 to TRBJ1-2, with D maybe TRBD1 (6 bases). From germline, CDR1 is MDHEN and CDR2 SYDVKM. The CDR3 sequence is 15 residues long. V was shortened by 7 bases and J by 5 bases, with 20 bases between the two germline ends. The CDR3 DNA sequence: TGTGCCAGCAATCCAGTGGGGCAGGACAGATATGGCTACACCTTC. Its translation: CASNPVGQDRYGYTF.

V is TRBV5-1 and J is TRBJ2-7; 8 bases match TRBD1. This CDR3 is 15 amino acids long. From germline, CDR1 is SGHRS and CDR2 YFSETQ. V was clipped by 0 bases and J by 3 bases; unmatched bases: 5. CDR3 nucleotide sequence: TGCGCCAGCAGCTTGGCGGGACAGGTCGTCTACGAGCAGTACTTC. Translation: CASSLAGQVVYEQYF.

This sequence joins TRBV2 and TRBJ1-1; 9 positions match TRBD1. This CDR3 is 15 amino acids long. Trimming removed 6 bases from V and 8 bases from J; junction bases left unmatched: 13. Germline CDR1 is SNHLY and CDR2 is FYNNEI. This CDR3 is CASRRGQGRYQEAFF. DNA of the CDR3: TGTGCCAGCAGAAGGGGACAGGGTAGGTACCAAGAAGCTTTCTTT.

This clone was seen only once. CDR3 DNA: TGTGCCAGCAGTTTAATGTCACCGGCGGTGGCGGGCTACGAGCAGTACTTC. Its translation is CASSLMSPAVAGYEQYF. The J gene is TRBJ2-7, the V gene TRBV27; possible D gene TRBD2, 5 bases. The V and J ends lost 2 bases and 3 bases respectively, with 20 bases between them. The CDR3 is made up of 17 amino acids. In germline, CDR1 is MNHEY, CDR2 SMNVEV (reference sequence).

This chain joins TRBV4-2 and TRBJ2-7; the D gene is possibly TRBD1 (5 bases). The CDR3 has 13 amino acids. The germline CDR1 and CDR2 sequences are LGHNA and YNFKEQ. V was shortened by 6 bases and J by 6 bases, with 15 bases between the two germline ends. In nucleotides, the CDR3 is TGTGCCAGCAGATCCAGGGATTTAGGCGAGCAGTACTTC. Protein sequence: CASRSRDLGEQYF.